This entry is about one T cell receptor beta chain. The antigen remains unidentified. The data derive from a study of T cell responses to AZD1222 COVID-19 vaccine. Study-level background: Analyses pooled second doses at about 4 or about 12 weeks.

This CDR3 is built from 17 residues. Germline V gene lookup returns CDR1 SGHRS and CDR2 YFSETQ. V lost 3 bases and J lost 4; bases outside the gene matches: 12. The repertoire was sequenced with immunoSEQ multiplex PCR; TCRdb's copy has only in-frame clones and lacks some. The sample records tens of thousands of clones, 80% to 90% being singletons. Study-level results: Rises in breadth and depth of Spike-specific TCRs came after two AZD1222 doses. Unmutated variant regions are reportedly the target of nearly half of TCRs that are spike-specific. Among AZD1222 vaccinees, only 5 to 7 were seropositive at baseline.

J is TRBJ2-2 and V is TRBV5-1; 7 positions match TRBD1. The TCR sequence derives from an adult in good health. Source: peripheral blood, taken on day 0 of AZD1222 vaccination. The DNA of the CDR3 is TGCGCCAGCAGCTGGGAAAACAAGGACAGGTCCACCGGGGAGCTGTTTTTT. This gives the protein CASSWENKDRSTGELFF.